Included here is one T cell receptor beta chain sequence, with context. Which antigen it targets is not known. One base away there is no much larger clone; base qualities are not given. This specimen belongs to a study of CD8+CD57+ T cells in acquired aplastic anemia (dated by TCRdb to the late 2010s). Concerning the study at large: On average, sorted CD4+ and CD8+ cells yielded approximately 3 ug of extracted DNA, with a range of about 0.18 to 30 ug. CD8+CD57+ expansion was defined as a frequency above the mean frequency observed in healthy subjects.

Summary of the overall study and its limitations: Patients and healthy controls showed no significant difference in CD8+ Simpson's diversity (P=0.060). Roughly 30 CD8+ CDR3 sequences were found to be shared between patients and controls, but these sequences appeared to be highly expressed in patients and within the immunodominant clones of the patients.

Genomic DNA was used as template for profiling of TCR beta VDJ combinations and CDR3 sequences. An Illumina HiSeq 2000 was the platform used for TCR repertoire sequencing. On the study's bioinformatics: Repertoires were assessed using TRBV/TRBJ rearrangement plots, CDR3 size and DJ length profiles, and Simpson's diversity index. The most abundant DNA sequence in the deep sequencing data was defined as the immunodominant clone. CDR3 amino acid sequences were checked for sharing across subjects and were also compared against the VDJdb database and published repertoires. Through fastp at Q25 and MiXCR, TCRdb rebuilt clones from the public reads, retaining in-frame beta chains. CDR3 protein duplicates are merged, each entry listing the most common genes and DNA. The authors' filters were not applied to this entry. This sample holds around 430,000 distinct CDR3 sequences; around 30% were observed only once. The top ten hold 0.82% of the sample.

The germline V gene (reference sequence) sets CDR1 to LNHDA and CDR2 to SQIVND. V sheds 3 bases and J sheds 0 bases, leaving 12 bases between their ends. Including cysteine and phenylalanine, the CDR3 has 15 amino acids. Only the CDR3 DNA is retained, 45 bases long and in frame from the first base. Expansion of CD8+CD57+ cells had been shown by flow cytometry in the patients chosen for sequencing. All patients had severe acquired aplastic anemia diagnosed by International Study of Aplastic Anemia and Agranulocytosis and Camitta criteria. Patients had received no therapy at the time of blood sampling. In this study, sorted CD4+ and CD8+ T cells from the blood of healthy subjects and of severe aplastic anemia patients had their TCR repertoires deep-sequenced. Patients were enrolled under clinicaltrials.gov protocols 00001620, 01623167, 00001397, 00071045, 00081523 and 00961064 in the USA. Ficoll-Paque density gradient centrifugation was used to isolate peripheral blood mononuclear cells. CD4+ and CD8+ T cells were sorted by FACS or magnetic beads before DNA extraction.

The specimen sequenced was sorted CD4+, CD8+, or CD8+CD57+ T cells (not recorded which) from PBMCs. This TCR was sampled from a human donor with aplastic anemia. The chain was built from TRBV19 and TRBJ2-7, with no D gene named confidently. The nucleotide sequence is given as TGTGCCAGTAGTATTTCCGGTGGGGTCTCCTACGAGCAGTACTTC. This codes for CASSISGGVSYEQYF.